Each of the 21 T cell receptor beta chains below was sequenced from the same sample in a study of blood T cells in healthy people across ages. With a J-beta primer mix and a sample-barcoded 5' primer, a second PCR ran 7 to 11 cycles. TCRdb independently ran MiXCR on the 5' RACE reads; one entry per CDR3 protein. This sample yields roughly 640,000 distinct CDR3 sequences, of which 25% to 30% are seen a single time; approximately 15% belongs to the top ten. Sequences were obtained from blood. Source of these receptors: an elderly woman in good health.

This chain connects TRBV7-8 to TRBJ2-5; TRBD1 agrees at 11 bases. V shed 0 bases, J shed 1 base, and the junction held 7 bases outside the gene matches. CDR3 length: 18 residues. Germline CDR1 SGHVS, CDR2 FQNEAQ. The DNA of the CDR3 is TGTGCCAGCAGCTTAGCAGGGGGGACAGGGGGTTTCCAAGAGACCCAGTACTTC. As protein: CASSLAGGTGGFQETQYF. Drawing the rest from reference TRBV7-8 and TRBJ2-5, the complete variable domain is GAGVSQSPRYKVAKRGQDVALRCDPISGHVSLFWYQQALGQGPEFLTYFQNEAQLDKSGLPSDRFFAERPEGSVSTLKIQRTQQEDSAVYLCASSLAGGTGGFQETQYFGPGTRLLVL.

This clonotype showed up just a few times. The J gene is TRBJ2-1, the V gene TRBV3-1, with 11 positions matching TRBD2. The CDR3 has 17 residues. Germline-derived CDR1 and CDR2 are LGHDT and YNNKEL (reference sequence). The J segment lost 4 bases and the V segment lost 0 bases, leaving 5 bases of the junction unmatched. CDR3 loop: CASSQDLRTSGYNEQFF. The CDR3 coding sequence is TGTGCCAGCAGCCAAGATCTCAGGACTAGCGGGTACAATGAGCAGTTCTTC.

This clonotype was seen many times. The rearrangement joins TRBV7-9 to TRBJ2-3; TRBD1 might be the D (6 bases). Trimming removed 0 bases at V and 2 bases at J, with 12 bases between. The CDR3 runs to 16 residues. The germline V gene encodes CDR1 SEHNR and CDR2 FQNEAQ (reference sequence). In DNA form, the CDR3 reads TGTGCCAGCAGCTTAGCGACAGGACCTTACACAGATACGCAGTATTTT. The encoded protein is CASSLATGPYTDTQYF.

Comments on this clonotype: Mismatch with germline at one junction end may stem from a read error. The chain employs TRBV9 and TRBJ1-1; D is ambiguous. Per germline, CDR1 SGDLS and CDR2 YYNGEE. The CDR3 loop spans 15 amino acids. In DNA, the CDR3 is TGTGCCTGCAGCGTTCGGGTGGGAATAGGCACTGAAGCTTTCTTT. Amino acid sequence: CACSVRVGIGTEAFF.

This clonotype appeared many times. The rearrangement joins TRBV2 to TRBJ2-5; D not certain. This CDR3 contains 11 residues. V was trimmed by 6 bases and J by 4 bases, leaving 6 bases between them. Germline V gene lookup returns CDR1 SNHLY and CDR2 FYNNEI. CDR3 nucleotides: TGTGCCAGCAGCGGGTCAGAGACCCAGTACTTC. It translates to CASSGSETQYF.

V usage is TRBV18 and J usage is TRBJ2-2; D remains unclear. Germline V gives CDR1 KGHSH, CDR2 LQKENI. V lost 2 bases, J lost 3 bases, and 7 bases lay in between. The CDR3 spans 14 residues. The CDR3 spells CASSPDSDTGELFF. DNA of the CDR3: TGTGCCAGCTCACCAGACTCCGACACCGGGGAGCTGTTTTTT.

V is TRBV2 and J is TRBJ1-2; no definite D call. This CDR3 contains 12 residues. Trimming pared 4 bases from V and 5 bases from J, leaving 8 bases between. The germline V gene has CDR1 SNHLY and CDR2 FYNNEI. For the CDR3, the DNA is TGTGCCAGCAGTGCTCGACGATATGGCTACACCTTC. As protein: CASSARRYGYTF.

About this clonotype: This may come from a read error, since a much larger clone is one base off. The chain links TRBV24-1 to TRBJ2-5; D is possibly TRBD1 or TRBD2 (5 bases each). V was clipped by 3 bases and J by 4 bases, with 14 bases between them. CDR3 length equals 15 residues. Germline V lookup: CDR1 KGHDR, CDR2 SFDVKD. CDR3 sequence: CATSDMGPGGETQYF. In DNA, the CDR3 is TGTGCCACCAGTGATATGGGACCGGGCGGAGAGACCCAGTACTTC.

This chain connects TRBV7-9 to TRBJ2-5; TRBD2 matches at 13 bases. The V and J ends lost 4 bases and 4 bases, in that order; junction bases with no gene match: 3. CDR3 length: 15 residues. CDR1 SEHNR and CDR2 FQNEAQ come from the germline V gene (reference sequence). The CDR3 spells CASSSGLAGLETQYF. In DNA form, the CDR3 reads TGTGCCAGCAGCTCGGGACTAGCGGGGTTAGAGACCCAGTACTTC.

There are many counts of this clonotype. The rearrangement uses TRBV6-5 and TRBJ1-2; the D is unclear. With 8 bases removed from V and 4 bases from J, the gap between germline ends came to 14 bases. CDR1 is MNHEY and CDR2 is SVGAGI in the germline V gene. The CDR3 totals 13 residues. The CDR3 loop is CASGKDPSYGYTF. As DNA, the CDR3 is TGTGCCAGCGGAAAGGACCCCTCCTATGGCTACACCTTC.

In its sample, this clonotype was seen many times. V gene TRBV7-2 combines with J gene TRBJ1-2; D is undetermined. Germline V gene sequence: CDR1 SGHTA, CDR2 FQGNSA. This CDR3 spans 12 amino acids. The V end was cut by 4 bases, the J end by 9 bases, with 12 bases between. CDR3 region: CASSSRGLRYTF. As DNA, the CDR3 is TGTGCCAGCAGCTCTCGAGGGCTTCGCTACACCTTC.

The chain carries TRBV18 and TRBJ1-1; D might be TRBD1 (6 bases). The CDR3 totals 13 residues. Germline V gives CDR1 KGHSH, CDR2 LQKENI. V lost 8 bases and J 2 bases, leaving 12 bases between the germline ends. For the CDR3, the DNA is TGTGCCAGCACAGCGACAGGCAACACTGAAGCTTTCTTT. Translation gives CASTATGNTEAFF.

On this clonotype: Relative to the germline gene, one junction end is altered; a read error may explain this. The chain has TRBV5-5 and TRBJ2-3; a weak D match, TRBD2 (6 bases). The CDR3 length is 17 residues. Germline CDR1 SGHKS, CDR2 YYEKEE (reference sequence). This CDR3 is CAGSPLPRGISTDTRYF. The CDR3 bases are TGTGCCGGCAGCCCGCTTCCCCGGGGGATAAGCACAGATACGCGGTATTTT. The full variable domain, in which reference TRBV5-5 and TRBJ2-3 provide the parts outside the CDR3, is DAGVTQSPTHLIKTRGQQVTLRCSPISGHKSVSWYQQVLGQGPQFIFQYYEKEERGRGNFPDRFSARQFPNYSSELNVNALLLGDSALYLCAGSPLPRGISTDTRYFGPGTRLTVL.

This clonotype showed up just a few times. A much larger clone lies a single base off, so this may be a read error. The chain couples TRBV6-2 or TRBV6-3 to TRBJ2-7; D is unclear. This CDR3 comprises 13 residues. The germline V gene encodes CDR1 MNHEY and CDR2 SVGEGT. Trimming pared 11 bases from V and 0 bases from J, leaving 14 bases between. DNA for the CDR3: TGTGCCTGCACCAAAACGAGCTCCTACGAGCAGTACTTC. As protein: CACTKTSSYEQYF.

This clonotype was seen repeatedly, ten times or more. DNA for the CDR3: TGTGCCAGCAGCCAAGGCGGGGGGGCAGATACGCAGTATTTT. This encodes CASSQGGGADTQYF. V gene TRBV3-1 combines with J gene TRBJ2-3; 9 bases match TRBD2. V was pared by 1 base and J by 4 bases, with 0 bases of the junction left unmatched. CDR1 LGHDT and CDR2 YNNKEL come from the germline V gene (reference sequence). The CDR3 has 14 amino acids.

This clonotype appeared many times. The genes are TRBV5-1 and TRBJ2-7; D call uncertain. V lost 4 bases and J lost 2, with 10 bases in between. CDR1 and CDR2 (germline): SGHRS, YFSETQ. The CDR3 loop spans 13 amino acids. Here the CDR3 reads CASSEDTTYEQYF. In nucleotides, the CDR3 is TGCGCCAGCAGCGAAGACACGACCTACGAGCAGTACTTC.

This clonotype has a count of ten or more. This rearrangement joins TRBV4-3 to TRBJ2-1; a possible D gene is TRBD1 (5 bases). The CDR3 is 13 residues long. The V end lost 3 bases, the J end lost 9 bases, and 12 bases lay between the germline ends. Germline V gene lookup returns CDR1 LGHNA and CDR2 YSLEER. The DNA of the CDR3 is TGCGCCAGCAGCCAGGAACAGGTTCGTGAGCAGTTCTTC. This translates into CASSQEQVREQFF.

This clonotype was counted a few times. A single base separates this from a much larger clone, so it may be a read error. This chain joins TRBV5-1 and TRBJ1-2; D is perhaps TRBD1 (5 bases). CDR1 SGHRS and CDR2 YFSETQ come from the germline V gene. Between the trimmed V and J ends, which lost 4 bases and 4 bases, there was a span of 20 bases. This CDR3 comprises 16 residues. CDR3 residues: CASSADLDKGPYGYTF. The DNA of the CDR3 is TGCGCCAGCAGCGCGGACCTGGACAAAGGCCCCTATGGCTACACCTTC.

There are a few counts of this clonotype. Here the CDR3 reads CATQTGGRYEQYF. The CDR3 bases are TGTGCCACCCAGACAGGGGGCCGCTACGAGCAGTACTTC. This sequence joins TRBV28 and TRBJ2-7; 10 bases are a match to TRBD1. Losses at the gene ends were 10 bases for V and 3 bases for J; bases not matched to a gene: 6. Germline lookup yields CDR1 MDHEN and CDR2 SYDVKM. The CDR3 spans 13 residues.

Concerning this clonotype itself: The junction does not match germline at one end; this may be a read error. The V call is TRBV20-1, the J call TRBJ2-6; 7 nucleotides align to TRBD1. The CDR3 extends over 14 amino acids. Looked up from germline, CDR1 is DFQATT and CDR2 is SNEGSKA (reference sequence). DNA of the CDR3: TGCAGTGCTAAACAGGGGATTGGGGCCACCGTCCTGACTTTC. Its protein is CSAKQGIGATVLTF.

This clonotype was counted a few times. The V call is TRBV7-2, the J call TRBJ1-1; perhaps TRBD1 as D (6 bases). CDR3 length: 15 amino acids. The germline gives CDR1 SGHTA, CDR2 FQGNSA. Deletions cut 5 bases from V and 5 bases from J, with 18 bases between. Written as DNA, the CDR3 is TGTGCCAGCAGCCGACAACAGGGCCCCGGGACTGAAGCTTTCTTT. Protein sequence: CASSRQQGPGTEAFF.